The 27 T cell receptor beta chains below all came from one sample that was sequenced in a study of T-cell reconstitution after alpha-beta-depleted transplantation in children. Unique molecular identifiers were incorporated into the prepared TCRbeta library. TCRdb re-called the PCR reads through MiXCR, storing one row per CDR3 protein. The sample records roughly 400,000 distinct CDR3 sequences, over 40% being singletons. The sample in question was PBMCs, obtained before TCRalphabeta/CD19-depleted stem cell transplant. The receptors come from a girl between 2 and 10 years old with aplastic anemia, due to receive a stem cell transplant.

This clonotype occurred a few times. The chain combines TRBV18 with TRBJ2-3; TRBD2 matches at 14 bases. The CDR3 runs 17 residues. Germline values: CDR1 KGHSH, CDR2 LQKENI. Trimming cost V 3 bases and J 2 bases; bases outside gene matches: 4. This CDR3 is CASSPGLAGVITDTQYF. CDR3 coding DNA: TGTGCCAGCTCACCGGGACTAGCGGGAGTTATCACAGATACGCAGTATTTT.

The chain has TRBV11-2 and TRBJ2-1; D gene uncertain. CDR1 and CDR2 from the germline V gene are SGHAT and FQNNGV. The CDR3 has 13 amino acids. Trimming took off 0 bases at V and 7 bases at J, with 7 bases between the two ends. Written as DNA, the CDR3 is TGTGCCAGCAGCTTAGACTGGTTGAATGAGCAGTTCTTC. As protein: CASSLDWLNEQFF.

In its sample, this clonotype was seen a few times. The chain links TRBV28 to TRBJ1-2; D remains unclear. The CDR3 has 12 residues. The V gene's germline CDR1 is MDHEN and CDR2 SYDVKM. Trimming shortened V by 8 bases and J by 6 bases, and 13 bases separated the two germline ends. This CDR3 reads CASGNKVHGYTF. The CDR3 DNA follows: TGTGCCAGCGGGAACAAAGTCCATGGCTACACCTTC.

This clonotype was seen just once. A much larger clone differs by one base, so this may be a read error. This chain links TRBV12-3 or TRBV12-4 with TRBJ2-7; no definite D call. The CDR3 has 10 residues. The chain's CDR3 is CASSSFERYF. For the CDR3, the DNA is TGTGCCAGCAGTTCCTTCGAGCGGTACTTC.

This clonotype was seen at least ten times. The V and J genes are TRBV2 and TRBJ2-1; D call uncertain. V was clipped by 8 bases and J by 8 bases, with 25 bases between them. Germline values: CDR1 SNHLY, CDR2 FYNNEI. CDR3 length equals 16 residues. CDR3 sequence: CASQAHRAFPSDEQFF. The CDR3 bases are TGTGCCAGCCAAGCCCACCGGGCTTTCCCATCGGATGAGCAGTTCTTC. Full variable domain (missing parts from reference TRBV2 and TRBJ2-1): EPEVTQTPSHQVTQMGQEVILRCVPISNHLYFYWYRQILGQKVEFLVSFYNNEISEKSEIFDDQFSVERPDGSNFTLKIRSTKLEDSAMYFCASQAHRAFPSDEQFFGPGTRLTVL.

The chain employs TRBV28 and TRBJ2-4; D remains ambiguous. V lost 7 bases, J lost 0 bases, and 10 bases lay in between. The CDR3 covers 14 residues. Germline V CDR1 and CDR2: MDHEN, SYDVKM. CDR3 nucleotide sequence: TGTGCCAGCACAAAGGATCTAGCCAAAAACATTCAGTACTTC. This gives the protein CASTKDLAKNIQYF.

This clonotype was seen only a few times. The chain couples TRBV6-1 to TRBJ1-6; D gene unclear. Germline V lookup: CDR1 MNHNS, CDR2 SASEGT. V was shortened by 6 bases and J by 10 bases, with 22 bases between the two germline ends. The CDR3 has 16 residues. The CDR3 loop is CASSPSAESAASPLHF. The CDR3 bases are TGTGCCAGCAGCCCATCTGCGGAATCGGCGGCGTCACCCCTCCACTTT.

This clonotype was found many times. The chain links TRBV20-1 to TRBJ2-7; TRBD2 matches at 10 bases. With 0 bases clipped from V and 1 base from J, the junction kept 3 bases outside the gene matches. The germline V gene has CDR1 DFQATT and CDR2 SNEGSKA (reference sequence). This CDR3 is 15 amino acids long. DNA for the CDR3: TGCAGTGCTAGAGATCGGACTAGCGGTTCCTACGAGCAGTACTTC. Amino acids: CSARDRTSGSYEQYF.

The chain uses TRBV6-2 or TRBV6-3 and TRBJ2-1; possibly TRBD1 for D (5 bases). CDR1 MNHEY and CDR2 SVGEGT come from the germline V gene. V lost 8 bases, J lost 2 bases, and 10 bases lay in between. The CDR3 spans 13 residues. CDR3 sequence reads: CASEGVPYNEQFF. CDR3 bases: TGTGCCAGCGAAGGGGTCCCCTACAATGAGCAGTTCTTC.

This chain joins TRBV7-8 and TRBJ2-2, with 7 nucleotides matching TRBD2. CDR1 and CDR2 (germline): SGHVS, FQNEAQ. After removal of 1 base from V and 5 bases from J, the junction contained 10 bases not matched to a gene. The CDR3 runs 17 residues. The CDR3 here is CASSLGRGGRETGELFF. CDR3 bases: TGTGCCAGCAGCTTAGGACGTGGGGGGAGGGAGACCGGGGAGCTGTTTTTT.

This clonotype showed up many times. The chain couples TRBV15 to TRBJ2-3; 7 bases map to TRBD2. CDR1 and CDR2 from the germline V gene are LNHNV and YYDKDF (reference sequence). The trim removed 0 bases at V and 5 bases at J, leaving 2 bases unmatched. The CDR3 has 14 amino acids. The CDR3 loop is CATSRDREEDTQYF. For the CDR3, the DNA is TGTGCCACCAGCAGAGATCGGGAGGAAGATACGCAGTATTTT.

The chain has TRBV21-1 and TRBJ1-6. TRBV21-1 is marked as a pseudogene. This CDR3 region has 19 residues. CDR3 DNA sequence: TGTGCCAGCAGCAAAGAGGCGCAGGGACTTAGCTCCTATAATTCACCCCTCCACTTT. Protein product: CASSKEAQGLSSYNSPLHF.

This chain links TRBV4-3 with TRBJ2-7, with 8 bases that match TRBD2. This CDR3 contains 15 residues. The V gene's germline CDR1 is LGHNA and CDR2 YSLEER. Trimming took 4 bases from V and 2 from J; bases not matched to a gene: 7. Here the CDR3 reads CASSLGPGLAYEQYF. The CDR3 DNA sequence: TGCGCCAGCAGCCTCGGACCGGGACTAGCCTACGAGCAGTACTTC.

The V gene is TRBV7-3, the J gene TRBJ2-1; D call uncertain. The germline CDR1 and CDR2 sequences are SGHTA and FQGTGA. Trimming cost V 4 bases and J 7 bases, with 8 bases left between them. This CDR3 spans 12 amino acids. Here the CDR3 reads CASSSAANEQFF. In nucleotides, the CDR3 is TGTGCCAGCAGCTCGGCCGCGAATGAGCAGTTCTTC.

The chain joins TRBV5-1 to TRBJ2-5; 11 nucleotides align to TRBD2. With 4 bases clipped from V and 4 bases from J, the junction kept 12 bases outside the gene matches. Per germline, CDR1 SGHRS and CDR2 YFSETQ. The CDR3 spans 17 residues. CDR3 bases: TGCGCCAGCAGCCCCCATCTAGCGGGGGGCAGCGGAGAGACCCAGTACTTC. Its protein product is CASSPHLAGGSGETQYF. Using reference TRBV5-1 and TRBJ2-5 for the parts outside the CDR3, the full variable domain is KAGVTQTPRYLIKTRGQQVTLSCSPISGHRSVSWYQQTPGQGLQFLFEYFSETQRNKGNFPGRFSGRQFSNSRSEMNVSTLELGDSALYLCASSPHLAGGSGETQYFGPGTRLLVL.

Written as DNA, the CDR3 is TGTGCCATCAGCAGGGGACAGGGGTACAATGAGCAGTTCTTC. Amino acids: CAISRGQGYNEQFF. The chain employs TRBV10-3 and TRBJ2-1; TRBD1 matches 10 bases. J gave up 4 bases and V 6 bases, and 3 bases lay outside the gene matches. The CDR3 loop spans 14 amino acids. Germline CDR1 and CDR2: ENHRY and SYGVKD.

This chain connects TRBV5-5 to TRBJ1-2; 10 nucleotides align to TRBD1. Germline V gives CDR1 SGHKS, CDR2 YYEKEE (reference sequence). CDR3 length: 14 residues. V was pared by 3 bases and J by 8 bases, with 7 bases of the junction left unmatched. CDR3 region: CASSSPGQGKGYTF. The CDR3 bases are TGTGCCAGCAGCTCCCCGGGACAGGGGAAGGGCTACACCTTC.

The sample holds many counts of this clonotype. V is TRBV5-1 and J is TRBJ2-3; 8 nucleotides align to TRBD2. The CDR3 has 14 residues. V shed 3 bases and J 3 bases; nucleotides not matched to a gene: 3. CDR1 is SGHRS and CDR2 is YFSETQ in the germline V gene. CDR3 loop: CASSWGTSTDTQYF. The CDR3 nucleotides read TGCGCCAGCAGCTGGGGGACTAGTACAGATACGCAGTATTTT.

This clonotype showed up many times. The chain recombines TRBV25-1 with TRBJ1-1; tentatively, D is TRBD1 (6 bases). Germline V gene lookup returns CDR1 MGHDK and CDR2 SYGVNS. The CDR3 length is 13 residues. The germline V and J ends were trimmed by 2 bases and 5 bases, with 9 bases remaining between them. The chain's CDR3 is CASSEQGWTEAFF. CDR3 in DNA: TGTGCCAGCAGTGAACAGGGGTGGACTGAAGCTTTCTTT.

The chain couples TRBV7-9 to TRBJ1-4; TRBD1 is a possible D gene (5 bases). Trimming shortened V by 0 bases and J by 5 bases, and 13 bases separated the two germline ends. Germline values: CDR1 SEHNR, CDR2 FQNEAQ (reference sequence). The CDR3 contains 16 residues. CDR3 in amino acids: CASSLAVGAENEKLFF. DNA of the CDR3: TGTGCCAGCAGCTTAGCGGTCGGGGCCGAAAATGAAAAACTGTTTTTT.

This clonotype has ten or more counts. V and J are TRBV20-1 and TRBJ2-3; 11 positions agree with TRBD2. CDR1 and CDR2 from the germline V gene are DFQATT and SNEGSKA (reference sequence). With 2 bases clipped from V and 5 bases from J, the junction kept 6 bases outside the gene matches. CDR3 length: 15 amino acids. The CDR3, as DNA: TGCAGTGCTAGACCACTAGCGGGAGATCGAGATACGCAGTATTTT. Translated: CSARPLAGDRDTQYF.

About this clonotype itself: A much larger clone differs from this one at a single base, so this may be a read error. The gene calls are TRBV7-2 and TRBJ1-2, with unresolved D. The V gene's germline CDR1 is SGHTA and CDR2 FQGNSA. CDR3 length: 14 residues. CDR3: CSSSLEGRLRGYTF. Here the CDR3 DNA reads TGTTCCAGCAGCTTAGAGGGCAGGCTTAGAGGCTACACCTTC.

The chain joins TRBV12-3 or TRBV12-4 to TRBJ1-1; no clear D. The CDR3 runs 13 residues. Trimming cost V 4 bases and J 6 bases, with 12 bases left between them. The CDR3 protein is CASSSGPASEAFF. DNA for the CDR3: TGTGCCAGCAGTTCCGGCCCGGCTTCTGAAGCTTTCTTT.

This clonotype was recorded once. The rearrangement links TRBV28 to TRBJ1-5, with TRBD1 as a possible D gene (6 bases). Germline CDR1 and CDR2: MDHEN and SYDVKM. The CDR3 is 17 amino acids. V shed 3 bases and J shed 0 bases, with 15 bases lying between them. The CDR3 nucleotides are TGTGCCAGCAGTTTCATAACAGGGAAATCTAGCAATCAGCCCCAGCATTTT. This encodes CASSFITGKSSNQPQHF. Using reference TRBV28 and TRBJ1-5 for the parts outside the CDR3, the full variable domain is DVKVTQSSRYLVKRTGEKVFLECVQDMDHENMFWYRQDPGLGLRLIYFSYDVKMKEKGDIPEGYSVSREKKERFSLILESASTNQTSMYLCASSFITGKSSNQPQHFGDGTRLSIL.

V usage is TRBV6-1 and J usage is TRBJ2-3, with D uncertain. Trimming stripped 6 bases from V and 5 bases from J, with 12 bases between. CDR3 length: 13 residues. CDR1 is MNHNS, CDR2 SASEGT, per germline. The CDR3 is CASRERWVDTQYF. CDR3 coding DNA: TGTGCCAGCAGGGAGCGATGGGTAGATACGCAGTATTTT.

The genes are TRBV20-1 and TRBJ2-3; 8 bases match TRBD1. CDR3 length equals 14 residues. V gave up 5 bases and J gave up 2 bases; unmatched junction bases: 6. Per the germline V gene, CDR1 is DFQATT and CDR2 is SNEGSKA (reference sequence). The CDR3 sequence: CSAAGTGSTDTQYF. In DNA, the CDR3 is TGCAGTGCTGCCGGGACAGGCTCCACAGATACGCAGTATTTT.

This clonotype showed up many times. The J gene is TRBJ2-7, the V gene TRBV12-3 or TRBV12-4, with D possibly matching TRBD1 (6 bases). The V end lost 5 bases, the J end lost 2 bases, and 10 bases lay between the germline ends. The CDR3 spans 13 residues. CDR3 DNA sequence: TGTGCCAGCAGTAGGGGGACCCCCTACGAGCAGTACTTC. Its protein is CASSRGTPYEQYF.